What follows are 5 T cell receptor beta chains derived from one specimen sequenced in a study of cytomegalovirus exposure and HLA in healthy donors. A multiplex PCR was run with 60 Vbeta primers and 13 Jbeta primers. The assay was immunoSEQ multiplex PCR, and TCRdb's table has in-frame clones only and misses some. This sample has around 220,000 clones, with under 80% found just once. Sequenced material: PBMCs. These receptors originate from a woman aged 25-40 years in good health and CMV-seronegative.

The gene calls are TRBV25-1 and TRBJ2-3, with 9 bases identical to TRBD1. The CDR3 extends over 16 amino acids. Germline V gene data show CDR1 as MGHDK and CDR2 as SYGVNS. The J segment lost 1 base and the V segment lost 5 bases, leaving 7 bases of the junction unmatched. The CDR3 region is CASSWTGDSRTDTQYF. For the CDR3, the DNA is TGTGCCAGCAGTTGGACAGGGGATAGTCGCACAGATACGCAGTATTTT.

The genes are TRBV2 and TRBJ2-1, with a possible D match to TRBD2 (6 bases). Trimming took 4 bases from V and 0 from J, leaving 10 bases between them. The CDR3 spans 15 residues. In germline, CDR1 is SNHLY, CDR2 FYNNEI. The CDR3 region is CASSVWTTSYNEQFF. The CDR3 DNA is TGTGCCAGCAGTGTTTGGACTACCTCCTACAATGAGCAGTTCTTC.

The V call is TRBV19, the J call TRBJ1-1; 7 bases align to TRBD1. V trimming: 8 bases; J trimming: 3 bases; junction bases outside the gene matches: 9. Germline loops: CDR1 LNHDA, CDR2 SQIVND (reference sequence). The CDR3 covers 14 residues. CDR3 loop: CASQGGGLDTEAFF. Written as DNA, the CDR3 is TGTGCCAGTCAAGGGGGCGGGTTGGACACTGAAGCTTTCTTT.

This chain joins TRBV9 and TRBJ2-1; 8 positions agree with TRBD2. Germline V gene lookup returns CDR1 SGDLS and CDR2 YYNGEE. Trimming removed 1 base from V and 2 bases from J; junction bases left unmatched: 5. The length of the CDR3 is 16 residues. This chain's CDR3 is CASSVQGSGAYNEQFF. CDR3 nucleotides: TGTGCCAGCAGCGTACAGGGTAGCGGGGCCTACAATGAGCAGTTCTTC. Complete variable domain (other parts from reference TRBV9 and TRBJ2-1): DSGVTQTPKHLITATGQRVTLRCSPRSGDLSVYWYQQSLDQGLQFLIQYYNGEERAKGNILERFSAQQFPDLHSELNLSSLELGDSALYFCASSVQGSGAYNEQFFGPGTRLTVL.

The chain joins TRBV7-3 to TRBJ1-1; D gene ambiguous. The CDR3 is 13 residues long. V lost 5 bases and J 2 bases, leaving 9 bases between the germline ends. Germline CDR1 SGHTA, CDR2 FQGTGA. This CDR3 is CASSREGNTEAFF. For the CDR3, the DNA is TGTGCCAGCAGCCGCGAGGGAAACACTGAAGCTTTCTTT.